Listed here are 26 T cell receptor beta chains from one sample, sequenced in a study of shared clonotypes between healthy human individuals. Some clones are missing from TCRdb's copy, which holds only in-frame ones; the method was immunoSEQ multiplex PCR. Here the sample spans around 120,000 clones, approximately 70% being singletons. The sequenced sample was memory CD8+ T cells sorted from blood. Subset specified: CD45RO+ cells pooled with CCR7-negative TemRA cells. These receptors were taken from a woman in her 30s in good health.

The chain combines TRBV6-5 with TRBJ2-1; TRBD2 is a possible D gene (5 bases). The ends were cut back, 0 bases at V and 8 bases at J, with 8 bases in the middle. This CDR3 comprises 13 residues. Germline CDR1 is MNHEY and CDR2 is SVGAGI. CDR3 amino acids: CASSYSRRDEQFF. The CDR3 region has the DNA TGTGCCAGCAGTTACTCGAGGCGGGATGAGCAGTTCTTC.

This clone showed up many times. The same CDR3 arises from other DNA sequences in this sample as well. The chain links TRBV7-9 to TRBJ2-1; 7 bases align to TRBD2. V was clipped by 5 bases and J by 2 bases; unmatched bases: 9. This CDR3 region has 16 residues. Germline CDR1 reads SEHNR; CDR2 reads FQNEAQ (reference sequence). The CDR3 DNA sequence: TGTGCCAGCAGCCCCCGGGGCGGGAGCGCCTACAATGAGCAGTTCTTC. Translated, it gives CASSPRGGSAYNEQFF.

This rearrangement joins TRBV10-2 to TRBJ2-5, with D maybe TRBD2 (6 bases). V was cut by 6 bases and J by 2 bases, with 13 bases left in between. There are 14 residues in the CDR3. The germline CDR1 and CDR2 sequences are WSHSY and SAAADI. The CDR3 DNA reads as TGCGCCAGCAGGTGGGCGGGAAGTCAAGAGACCCAGTACTTC. It yields the protein CASRWAGSQETQYF.

This chain uses TRBV30 with TRBJ2-1, with no clear D. V gave up 2 bases and J gave up 4 bases, with 6 bases separating them. This CDR3 spans 12 amino acids. Per the germline V gene, CDR1 is GTSNPN and CDR2 is SVGIG (reference sequence). This CDR3 is CAWSNGYNEQFF. In nucleotides, the CDR3 is TGTGCCTGGAGTAACGGTTACAATGAGCAGTTCTTC.

The chain employs TRBV13 and TRBJ2-7; TRBD2 is a possible D gene (7 bases). V was shortened by 4 bases and J by 6 bases, with 10 bases between the two germline ends. CDR1 and CDR2 from the germline V gene are PRHDT and FYEKMQ (reference sequence). This CDR3 region has 12 residues. The CDR3 region has the DNA TGTGCCAGCAGCTGGGGAGGGGGCGAGCAGTACTTC. Its translation is CASSWGGGEQYF.

The chain is built from TRBV7-9 and TRBJ2-1; D remains ambiguous. This CDR3 contains 15 residues. Between the trimmed V and J ends, which lost 4 bases and 5 bases, there was a span of 15 bases. Germline CDR1 and CDR2: SEHNR and FQNEAQ (reference sequence). The CDR3 DNA follows: TGTGCCAGCAGCTCCTTAGCCTGGTTTAACAATGAGCAGTTCTTC. It codes for CASSSLAWFNNEQFF.

V and J are TRBV29-1 and TRBJ2-5; D may be TRBD2 (5 bases). The J call may be faulty, since TRBJ2-7 better matches the DNA end. The CDR3 sequence is 17 residues long. The germline V gene encodes CDR1 SQVTM and CDR2 ANQGSEA. Here the CDR3 DNA reads TGCAGCGCCTACGGGCTAAATTTAGCGTCCAGCTCCTACGAGCAGTACTTC. Residues: CSAYGLNLASSSYEQYF.

This clone was detected a few times. The chain combines TRBV11-2 with TRBJ2-2, with 10 positions matching TRBD2. V gave up 6 bases and J gave up 4 bases; unmatched junction bases: 8. The germline gives CDR1 SGHAT, CDR2 FQNNGV. CDR3 size: 16 residues. As DNA, the CDR3 is TGTGCCAGCAGTTCCAGCGGGAGGGGTGGCACCGGGGAGCTGTTTTTT. Encoded protein: CASSSSGRGGTGELFF.

The V call is TRBV10-1, the J call TRBJ2-2, with D tentatively TRBD2 (6 bases). Germline assignment: CDR1 WNHNN and CDR2 SYGVQD (reference sequence). This CDR3 has 14 residues. V was cut by 0 bases and J by 5 bases, with 7 bases left in between. In DNA form, the CDR3 reads TGCGCCAGCAGTGAGTCGGGGGGAACCGGGGAGCTGTTTTTT. Encoded protein: CASSESGGTGELFF.

This clone was counted many times. V and J are TRBV7-3 and TRBJ2-6; D possibly corresponds to TRBD2 (6 bases). V was shortened by 2 bases and J by 0 bases, with 11 bases between the two germline ends. This CDR3 is 17 amino acids long. Germline V lookup: CDR1 SGHTA, CDR2 FQGTGA. This CDR3 reads CASSLRSGLSGANVLTF. In DNA, the CDR3 is TGTGCCAGCAGCTTACGATCGGGACTCTCTGGGGCCAACGTCCTGACTTTC.

This clone was detected a few times. The chain combines TRBV5-6 with TRBJ2-1, with a tentative D call TRBD2 (6 bases). Germline CDR1 and CDR2: SGHDT and YYEEEE. CDR3 length equals 15 residues. The V end was cut by 1 base, the J end by 4 bases, with 12 bases between. This chain's CDR3 is CASSLYTSLYNEQFF. CDR3 bases: TGTGCCAGCAGCTTGTATACTAGCCTATACAATGAGCAGTTCTTC.

The chain uses TRBV25-1 and TRBJ2-1; D tentatively reads TRBD1 or TRBD2 (7 bases each). The CDR3 has 15 residues. Between the trimmed V and J ends, which lost 4 bases and 3 bases, there was a span of 13 bases. The germline gives CDR1 MGHDK, CDR2 SYGVNS. CDR3 loop: CASSGQGGVYNEQFF. CDR3 nucleotides: TGTGCCAGCAGTGGACAGGGAGGGGTCTACAATGAGCAGTTCTTC.

The CDR3 DNA reads TGCGCCAGCACGGCTAGCTCCTACAATGAGCAGTTCTTC. This sequence encodes CASTASSYNEQFF. The genes are TRBV5-1 and TRBJ2-1, with D unresolved. V lost 6 bases and J 0 bases, leaving 7 bases between the germline ends. This CDR3 has 13 amino acids. The germline CDR1 and CDR2 sequences are SGHRS and YFSETQ.

Only a few counts were recorded for this clone. This sequence joins TRBV19 and TRBJ1-1, with 7 nucleotides matching TRBD1. The CDR3 extends over 12 amino acids. The V gene end was trimmed by 6 bases and the J gene end by 6 bases; junction bases not matched to a gene: 4. Looked up from germline, CDR1 is LNHDA and CDR2 is SQIVND (reference sequence). CDR3 coding DNA: TGTGCCAGTAGAACAGGGGTTGCTGAAGCTTTCTTT. It translates to CASRTGVAEAFF.

As to this clone: One junction end does not reproduce the germline sequence, and a read error may be involved. Other DNA variants within this sample encode the same CDR3. The chain recombines TRBV30 with TRBJ2-7, with TRBD2 as a possible D gene (5 bases). Germline V gene data show CDR1 as GTSNPN and CDR2 as SVGIG (reference sequence). The CDR3 is made up of 13 amino acids. CDR3 sequence reads: CAWSLGGYYEQYF. CDR3 in DNA: TGTGCTTGGAGTTTGGGCGGGTATTACGAGCAGTACTTC.

The chain joins TRBV19 to TRBJ2-6; D is undetermined. Looked up from germline, CDR1 is LNHDA and CDR2 is SQIVND (reference sequence). The V gene lost 3 bases and the J gene lost 0 bases, with 9 bases spanning the gap. CDR3 length: 16 residues. The CDR3 reads CASSMIVSSGANVLTF. DNA for the CDR3: TGTGCCAGTAGTATGATAGTTAGCTCTGGGGCCAACGTCCTGACTTTC.

J is TRBJ2-7 and V is TRBV23-1, with D tentatively TRBD2 (7 bases). TRBV23-1 is an ORF, and what it does is uncertain. The ends were cut back, 0 bases at V and 6 bases at J, with 18 bases in the middle. This CDR3 is built from 16 residues. CDR3 nucleotides: TGCGCCAGCAGTCAATCGGGGGAGGGGGTCTCGGGCGAGCAGTACTTC. Translation: CASSQSGEGVSGEQYF.

J is TRBJ1-5 and V is TRBV27; 9 bases agree with TRBD1. The CDR3 has 15 residues. Germline V lookup: CDR1 MNHEY, CDR2 SMNVEV (reference sequence). V was pared by 4 bases and J by 9 bases, with 10 bases of the junction left unmatched. The CDR3 DNA follows: TGTGCCAGCAGTTCTGGGACAGGGATCCCATGGCCCCAGCATTTT. Its translation is CASSSGTGIPWPQHF.

This clone was recorded only once. The chain uses TRBV19 and TRBJ2-7; 7 nucleotides align to TRBD1. Germline lookup yields CDR1 LNHDA and CDR2 SQIVND (reference sequence). V gave up 3 bases and J gave up 2 bases; unmatched junction bases: 16. The CDR3 contains 18 residues. CDR3 coding DNA: TGTGCCAGTAGTATGGCTCCAATTCAGGGGGTTTTTACCTACGAGCAGTACTTC. It translates to CASSMAPIQGVFTYEQYF. Based on the CDR3 plus reference TRBV19 and TRBJ2-7, the full variable domain is DGGITQSPKYLFRKEGQNVTLSCEQNLNHDAMYWYRQDPGQGLRLIYYSQIVNDFQKGDIAEGYSVSREKKESFPLTVTSAQKNPTAFYLCASSMAPIQGVFTYEQYFGPGTRLTVT.

This chain uses TRBV7-9 with TRBJ2-5, with TRBD1 matching 8 bases. Per the germline V gene, CDR1 is SEHNR and CDR2 is FQNEAQ (reference sequence). Trimming removed 5 bases from V and 0 bases from J; junction bases left unmatched: 8. This CDR3 is built from 16 residues. CDR3 sequence (DNA): TGTGCCAGCAGCCCGCGGACAGGGACGGACCAAGAGACCCAGTACTTC. Amino acid sequence: CASSPRTGTDQETQYF. Full variable domain (outside the CDR3, taken from reference TRBV7-9 and TRBJ2-5): DTGVSQNPRHKITKRGQNVTFRCDPISEHNRLYWYRQTLGQGPEFLTYFQNEAQLEKSRLLSDRFSAERPKGSFSTLEIQRTEQGDSAMYLCASSPRTGTDQETQYFGPGTRLLVL.

V is TRBV19 and J is TRBJ2-1; the match to TRBD2 covers 11 bases. The junction had 4 bases not matched to a gene; V was cut back by 5 bases and J by 4 bases. CDR3 length: 15 residues. Germline CDR1 reads LNHDA; CDR2 reads SQIVND (reference sequence). The CDR3 DNA reads as TGTGCCAGTAGTGATACTAGCGGGAGATACAATGAGCAGTTCTTC. The encoded protein is CASSDTSGRYNEQFF.

This clone has a handful of counts. This sequence joins TRBV19 and TRBJ1-5, with TRBD1 matching over 7 bases. The CDR3 extends over 15 amino acids. Trimming took 4 bases from V and 1 from J; bases not matched to a gene: 4. CDR1 and CDR2 (germline): LNHDA, SQIVND (reference sequence). The CDR3 DNA reads as TGTGCCAGTAGTAGCGGGACAGCAAGCAATCAGCCCCAGCATTTT. This translates into CASSSGTASNQPQHF.

The chain recombines TRBV4-2 with TRBJ2-7; 11 bases match TRBD2. The CDR3 is made up of 15 amino acids. V gave up 3 bases and J gave up 3 bases; unmatched junction bases: 4. Per germline, CDR1 LGHNA and CDR2 YNFKEQ. The CDR3 is CASSHPSGRLYEQYF. The DNA for the CDR3 is TGTGCCAGCAGCCACCCTAGCGGGAGGCTCTACGAGCAGTACTTC.

The chain combines TRBV6-5 with TRBJ2-7; 12 nucleotides line up with TRBD2. The CDR3 is 15 amino acids. V lost 5 bases to trimming and J lost 3 bases; unmatched junction nucleotides: 5. CDR1 is MNHEY and CDR2 is SVGAGI in the germline V gene. Here the CDR3 DNA reads TGTGCCAGCAGTATACTAGCGGGAGGACACTACGAGCAGTACTTC. It yields the protein CASSILAGGHYEQYF.

The chain joins TRBV5-4 to TRBJ1-2, with 7 bases aligning to TRBD1. The CDR3 contains 14 residues. The trim removed 0 bases at V and 10 bases at J, leaving 9 bases unmatched. CDR1 SGHNT and CDR2 YYREEE come from the germline V gene (reference sequence). This CDR3 is CASSLVRQGDDYTF. The CDR3 DNA reads TGTGCCAGCAGCTTGGTTAGACAGGGAGATGACTACACCTTC. Full variable domain (remainder filled in from reference TRBV5-4 and TRBJ1-2): ETGVTQSPTHLIKTRGQQVTLRCSSQSGHNTVSWYQQALGQGPQFIFQYYREEENGRGNFPPRFSGLQFPNYSSELNVNALELDDSALYLCASSLVRQGDDYTFGSGTRLTVV.

The rearrangement links TRBV30 to TRBJ2-1; TRBD2 agrees at 13 bases. CDR3 length equals 17 residues. The germline gives CDR1 GTSNPN, CDR2 SVGIG (reference sequence). V was clipped by 2 bases and J by 10 bases; unmatched bases: 14. The CDR3 nucleotides are TGTGCCTGGAGTTCCCGGACTAGCGGGAGATATACAATAGAGCAGTTCTTC. This sequence encodes CAWSSRTSGRYTIEQFF.